This record covers a single TCR beta chain. The table came from immunoSEQ multiplex PCR; TCRdb's copy has only in-frame clones and leaves some out. Of fewer than 90,000 clones listed, roughly 90% are singletons. These data belong to a study of control samples from healthy donors and cancer patients. V trimming: 0 bases; J trimming: 2 bases; junction bases outside the gene matches: 1. CDR1 is SEHNR, CDR2 FQNEAQ, per germline (reference sequence). The CDR3 consists of 15 residues. The sequence was collected from a woman aged 55-75 years with head and neck cancer. The chain carries TRBV7-9 and TRBJ1-5, with 7 bases identical to TRBD1. The sample consisted of PBMCs. The CDR3 protein is CASSLAGTGNQPQHF. CDR3 DNA sequence: TGTGCCAGCAGCTTAGCTGGGACAGGCAATCAGCCCCAGCATTTT. Full variable domain (missing parts from reference TRBV7-9 and TRBJ1-5): DTGVSQNPRHKITKRGQNVTFRCDPISEHNRLYWYRQTLGQGPEFLTYFQNEAQLEKSRLLSDRFSAERPKGSFSTLEIQRTEQGDSAMYLCASSLAGTGNQPQHFGDGTRLSIL.